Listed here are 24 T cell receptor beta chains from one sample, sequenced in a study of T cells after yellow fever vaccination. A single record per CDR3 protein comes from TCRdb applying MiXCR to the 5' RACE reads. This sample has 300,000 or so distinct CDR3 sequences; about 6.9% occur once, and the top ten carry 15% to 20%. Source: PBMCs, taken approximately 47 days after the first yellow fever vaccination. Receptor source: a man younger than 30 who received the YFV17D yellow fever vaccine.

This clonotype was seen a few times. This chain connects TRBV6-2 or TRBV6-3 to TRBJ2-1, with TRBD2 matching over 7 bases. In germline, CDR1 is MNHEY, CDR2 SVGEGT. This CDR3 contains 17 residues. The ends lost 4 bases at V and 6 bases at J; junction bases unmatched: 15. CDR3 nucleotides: TGTGCCAGCAGTTCCTTGACATACGGGACTATCCTCAATGAGCAGTTCTTC. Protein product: CASSSLTYGTILNEQFF.

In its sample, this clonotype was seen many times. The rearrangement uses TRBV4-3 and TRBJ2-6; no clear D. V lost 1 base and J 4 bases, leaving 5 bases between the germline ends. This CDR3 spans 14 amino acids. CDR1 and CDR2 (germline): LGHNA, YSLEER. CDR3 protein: CASSQVTGANVLTF. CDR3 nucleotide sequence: TGCGCCAGCAGCCAAGTAACCGGGGCCAACGTCCTGACTTTC.

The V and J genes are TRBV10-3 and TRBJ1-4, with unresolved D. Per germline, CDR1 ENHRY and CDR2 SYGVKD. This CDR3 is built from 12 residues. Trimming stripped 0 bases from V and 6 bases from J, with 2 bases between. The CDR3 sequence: CAISESHEKLFF. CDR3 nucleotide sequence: TGTGCCATCAGTGAGTCTCATGAAAAACTGTTTTTT.

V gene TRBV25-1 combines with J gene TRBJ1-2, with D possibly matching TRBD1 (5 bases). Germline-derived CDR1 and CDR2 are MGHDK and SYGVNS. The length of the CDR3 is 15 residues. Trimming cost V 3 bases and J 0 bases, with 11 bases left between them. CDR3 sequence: CASSDTGAANYGYTF. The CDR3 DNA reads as TGTGCCAGCAGTGATACCGGGGCCGCTAACTATGGCTACACCTTC.

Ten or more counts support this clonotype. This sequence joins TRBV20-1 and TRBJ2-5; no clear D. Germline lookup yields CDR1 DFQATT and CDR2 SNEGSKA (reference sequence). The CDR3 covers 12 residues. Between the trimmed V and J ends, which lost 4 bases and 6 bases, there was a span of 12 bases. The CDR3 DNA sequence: TGCAGTGCTATGTGGCTAGTTAAGACCCAGTACTTC. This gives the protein CSAMWLVKTQYF.

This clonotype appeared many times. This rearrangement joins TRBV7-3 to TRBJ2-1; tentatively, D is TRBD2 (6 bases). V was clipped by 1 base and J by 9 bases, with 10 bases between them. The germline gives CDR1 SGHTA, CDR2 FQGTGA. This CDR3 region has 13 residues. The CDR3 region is CASSLNVGGEQFF. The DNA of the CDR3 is TGTGCCAGCAGCTTAAATGTGGGAGGTGAGCAGTTCTTC.

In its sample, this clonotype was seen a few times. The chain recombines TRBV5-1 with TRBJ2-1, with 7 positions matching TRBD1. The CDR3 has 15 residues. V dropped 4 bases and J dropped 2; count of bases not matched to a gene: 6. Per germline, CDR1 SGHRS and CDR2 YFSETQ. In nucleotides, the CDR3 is TGCGCCAGCAGCCCCTCGGGACAGACCTACAATGAGCAGTTCTTC. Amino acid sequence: CASSPSGQTYNEQFF.

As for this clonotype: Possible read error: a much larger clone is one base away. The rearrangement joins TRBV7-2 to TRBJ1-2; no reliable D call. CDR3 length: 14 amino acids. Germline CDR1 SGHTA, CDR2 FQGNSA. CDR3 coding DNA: TGTGCCAGCAGCTCGTACGAGGCTATCTATGGCTGCACCTTC. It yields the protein CASSSYEAIYGCTF.

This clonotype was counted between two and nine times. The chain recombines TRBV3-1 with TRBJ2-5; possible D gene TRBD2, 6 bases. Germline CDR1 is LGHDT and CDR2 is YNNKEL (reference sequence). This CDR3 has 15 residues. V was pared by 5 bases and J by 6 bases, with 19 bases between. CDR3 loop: CASSYPGTATKTQYF. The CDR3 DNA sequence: TGTGCCAGCAGCTACCCCGGGACTGCCACCAAGACCCAGTACTTC.

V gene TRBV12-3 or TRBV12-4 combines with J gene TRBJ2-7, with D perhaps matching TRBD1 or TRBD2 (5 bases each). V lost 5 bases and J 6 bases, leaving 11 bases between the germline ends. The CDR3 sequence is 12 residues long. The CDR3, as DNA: TGTGCCAGCAGTAACGGGACGGCCGAGCAGTACTTC. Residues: CASSNGTAEQYF.

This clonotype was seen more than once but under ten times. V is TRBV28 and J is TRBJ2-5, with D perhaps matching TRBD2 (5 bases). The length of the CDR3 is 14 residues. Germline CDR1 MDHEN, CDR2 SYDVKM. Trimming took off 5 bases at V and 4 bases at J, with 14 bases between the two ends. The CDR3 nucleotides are TGTGCCAGCAGTCCTCTGAGGGCAAGAGAGACCCAGTACTTC. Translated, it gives CASSPLRARETQYF.

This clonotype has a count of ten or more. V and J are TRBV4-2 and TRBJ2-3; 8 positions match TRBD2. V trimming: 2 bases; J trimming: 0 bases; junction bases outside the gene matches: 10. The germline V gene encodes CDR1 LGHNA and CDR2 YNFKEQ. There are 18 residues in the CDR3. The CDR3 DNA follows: TGTGCCAGCAGCCAAAATCGGAGGCGGGGGGAAAGCACAGATACGCAGTATTTT. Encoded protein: CASSQNRRRGESTDTQYF.

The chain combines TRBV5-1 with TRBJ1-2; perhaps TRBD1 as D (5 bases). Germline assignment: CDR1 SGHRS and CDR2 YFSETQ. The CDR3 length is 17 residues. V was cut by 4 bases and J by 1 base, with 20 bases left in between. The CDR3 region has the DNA TGCGCCAGCAGCCTACGACCGGGACCGAAATTTAACTATGGCTACACCTTC. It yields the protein CASSLRPGPKFNYGYTF.

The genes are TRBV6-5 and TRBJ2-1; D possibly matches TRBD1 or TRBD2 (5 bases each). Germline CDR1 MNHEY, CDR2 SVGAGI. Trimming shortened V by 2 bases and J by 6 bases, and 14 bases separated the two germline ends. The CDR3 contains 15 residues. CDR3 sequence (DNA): TGTGCCAGCAGTTACGGGGGACCTCGTCCCAATGAGCAGTTCTTC. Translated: CASSYGGPRPNEQFF.

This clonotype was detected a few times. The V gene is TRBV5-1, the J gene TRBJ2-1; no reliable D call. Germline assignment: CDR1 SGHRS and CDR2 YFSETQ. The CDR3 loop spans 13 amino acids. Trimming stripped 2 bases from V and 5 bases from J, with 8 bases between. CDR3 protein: CASSFQVNNEQFF. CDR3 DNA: TGCGCCAGCAGCTTTCAGGTGAACAATGAGCAGTTCTTC.

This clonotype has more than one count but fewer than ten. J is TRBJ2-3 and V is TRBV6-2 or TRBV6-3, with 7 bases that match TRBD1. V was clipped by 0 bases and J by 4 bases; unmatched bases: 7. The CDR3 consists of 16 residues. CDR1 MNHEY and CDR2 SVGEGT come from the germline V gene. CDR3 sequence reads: CASSYSKGAGADTQYF. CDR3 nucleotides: TGTGCCAGCAGTTACTCGAAGGGGGCAGGCGCAGATACGCAGTATTTT.

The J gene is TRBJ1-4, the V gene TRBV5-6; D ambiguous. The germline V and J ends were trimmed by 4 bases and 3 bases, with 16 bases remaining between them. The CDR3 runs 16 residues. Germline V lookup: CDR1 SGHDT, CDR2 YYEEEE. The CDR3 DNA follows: TGTGCCAGCAGCGTGGACCGACGTGGGGCTAATGAAAAACTGTTTTTT. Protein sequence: CASSVDRRGANEKLFF.

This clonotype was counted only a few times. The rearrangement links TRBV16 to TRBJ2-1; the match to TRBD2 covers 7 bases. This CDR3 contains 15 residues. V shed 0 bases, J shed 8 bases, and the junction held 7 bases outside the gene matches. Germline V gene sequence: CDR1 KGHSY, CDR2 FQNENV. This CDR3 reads CASSQSTGGRDEQFF. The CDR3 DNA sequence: TGTGCCAGCAGCCAATCCACGGGGGGTAGAGATGAGCAGTTCTTC.

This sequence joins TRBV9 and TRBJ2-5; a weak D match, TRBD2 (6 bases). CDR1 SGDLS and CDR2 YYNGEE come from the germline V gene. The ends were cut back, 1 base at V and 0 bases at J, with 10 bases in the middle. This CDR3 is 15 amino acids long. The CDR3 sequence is CASSVSGGDQETQYF. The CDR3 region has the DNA TGTGCCAGCAGCGTATCGGGCGGGGACCAAGAGACCCAGTACTTC.

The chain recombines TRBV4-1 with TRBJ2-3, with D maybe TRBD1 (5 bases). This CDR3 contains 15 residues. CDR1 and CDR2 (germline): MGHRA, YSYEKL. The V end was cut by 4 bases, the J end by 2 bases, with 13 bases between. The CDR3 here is CASSPRQFYTDTQYF. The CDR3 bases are TGCGCCAGCAGCCCCAGACAGTTTTACACAGATACGCAGTATTTT.

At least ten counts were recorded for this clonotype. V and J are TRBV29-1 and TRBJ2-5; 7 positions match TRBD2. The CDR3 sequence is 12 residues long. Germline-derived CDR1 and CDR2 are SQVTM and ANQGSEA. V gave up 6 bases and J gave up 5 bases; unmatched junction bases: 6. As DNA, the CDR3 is TGCAGCGTGAGAGGACTAGGGGAGACCCAGTACTTC. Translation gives CSVRGLGETQYF.

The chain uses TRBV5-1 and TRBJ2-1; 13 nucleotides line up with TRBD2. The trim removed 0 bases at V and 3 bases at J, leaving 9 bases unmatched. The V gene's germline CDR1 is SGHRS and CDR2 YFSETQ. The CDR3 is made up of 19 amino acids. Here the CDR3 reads CASSLAPTSGGPHYNEQFF. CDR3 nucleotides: TGCGCCAGCAGCTTGGCCCCGACTAGCGGGGGGCCCCACTACAATGAGCAGTTCTTC.

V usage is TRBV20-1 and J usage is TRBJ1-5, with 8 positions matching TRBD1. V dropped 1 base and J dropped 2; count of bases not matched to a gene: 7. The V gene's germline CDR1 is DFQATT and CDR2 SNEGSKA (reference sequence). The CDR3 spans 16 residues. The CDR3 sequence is CSARGAGQGGNQPQHF. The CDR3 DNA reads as TGCAGTGCTAGAGGGGCCGGACAGGGAGGCAATCAGCCCCAGCATTTT.

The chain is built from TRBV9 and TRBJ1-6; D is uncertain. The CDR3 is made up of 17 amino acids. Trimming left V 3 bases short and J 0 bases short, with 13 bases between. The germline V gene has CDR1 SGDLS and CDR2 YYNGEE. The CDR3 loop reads CASSGGPGSSYNSPLHF. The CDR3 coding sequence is TGTGCCAGCAGCGGAGGGCCGGGGAGCTCCTATAATTCACCCCTCCACTTT.